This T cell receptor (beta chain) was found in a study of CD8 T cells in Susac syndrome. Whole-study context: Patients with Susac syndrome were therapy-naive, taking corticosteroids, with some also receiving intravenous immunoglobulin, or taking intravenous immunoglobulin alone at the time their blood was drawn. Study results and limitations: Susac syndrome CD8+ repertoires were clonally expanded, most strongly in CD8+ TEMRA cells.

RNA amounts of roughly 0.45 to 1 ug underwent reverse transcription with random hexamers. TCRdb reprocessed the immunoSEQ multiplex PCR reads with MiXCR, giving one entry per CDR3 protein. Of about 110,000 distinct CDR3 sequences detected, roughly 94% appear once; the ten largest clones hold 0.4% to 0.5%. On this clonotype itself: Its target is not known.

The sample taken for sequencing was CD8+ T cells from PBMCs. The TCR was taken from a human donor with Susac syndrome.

This chain's CDR3 is CASSLGTGLDQYF. CDR3 coding DNA: TGTGCCAGCAGCTTAGGCACAGGCCTCGATCAGTACTTC. The genes are TRBV13 and TRBJ2-7; D may be TRBD1 (5 bases). The germline V gene has CDR1 PRHDT and CDR2 FYEKMQ (reference sequence). V gave up 0 bases and J gave up 10 bases, with 13 bases separating them. This CDR3 is 13 amino acids long.